These 15 T cell receptor beta chains share one sample of origin, sequenced in a study of T cells in Graves' hyperthyroidism and ophthalmopathy. Authors of the study amplified TCR beta CDR3 regions from RNA transcripts. The HTBI primer set was used in a first-round RT-PCR of the TCR CDR3. TCRdb ran MiXCR on the multiplex PCR reads and lists one entry per CDR3 protein. The sample lists hundreds of thousands of distinct CDR3 sequences; about 15% were seen once. Sequenced: blood. Receptors originate from a woman aged 18-35 years with Graves' ophthalmopathy.

The chain joins TRBV29-1 to TRBJ1-2; D is ambiguous. V lost 7 bases and J 4 bases, leaving 13 bases between the germline ends. The CDR3 extends over 12 amino acids. Germline CDR1 is SQVTM and CDR2 is ANQGSEA. CDR3 nucleotide sequence: TGCAGCGCCTGGGCAGACCCCTATGGCTACACCTTC. The encoded protein is CSAWADPYGYTF.

This rearrangement joins TRBV30 to TRBJ2-7, with TRBD1 identical over 8 bases. Germline CDR1 and CDR2: GTSNPN and SVGIG (reference sequence). The CDR3 is made up of 15 amino acids. Unmatched junction bases numbered 9, after V lost 5 bases and J lost 0 bases. CDR3 in amino acids: CAWARTGRNSYEQYF. Here the CDR3 DNA reads TGTGCCTGGGCCCGGACAGGGAGGAACTCCTACGAGCAGTACTTC.

This clonotype has just a few counts. CDR3 bases: TGTGCCACCAGTGATTTAGGCCAGGGTTTTGCCGGGGAGCTGTTTTTT. Translated: CATSDLGQGFAGELFF. The chain uses TRBV24-1 and TRBJ2-2, with D tentatively TRBD1 (5 bases). Trimming shortened V by 1 base and J by 6 bases, and 14 bases separated the two germline ends. Germline loops: CDR1 KGHDR, CDR2 SFDVKD. CDR3 length: 16 amino acids.

Notes on this clonotype: At one of its ends the junction is not consistent with the germline gene, which may arise from a read error. The CDR3 bases are TGTGGCAGCAGTTTAGGCCCCTGGGGACAGGGGGCTTTAGCGGGAAATGAGCAGTTCTTC. This gives the protein CGSSLGPWGQGALAGNEQFF. The rearrangement uses TRBV27 and TRBJ2-1, with 12 bases matching TRBD1. Germline values: CDR1 MNHEY, CDR2 SMNVEV (reference sequence). The CDR3 has 20 residues.

This clonotype was seen a few times. This chain uses TRBV28 with TRBJ1-1; 8 bases are shared with TRBD1. There are 16 residues in the CDR3. Germline loops: CDR1 MDHEN, CDR2 SYDVKM. Trimming removed 3 bases from V and 1 base from J; junction bases left unmatched: 7. CDR3 amino acids: CASSFTGQVSNTEAFF. CDR3 DNA sequence: TGTGCCAGCAGTTTCACGGGACAGGTCTCGAACACTGAAGCTTTCTTT.

The chain's CDR3 is CSAYGLFPGLAGSSSTDTQYF. The CDR3, as DNA: TGCAGCGCCTACGGGTTATTTCCGGGACTAGCGGGCTCGTCTAGCACAGATACGCAGTATTTT. This chain links TRBV29-1 with TRBJ2-3; 12 nucleotides match TRBD2. Germline V gene sequence: CDR1 SQVTM, CDR2 ANQGSEA. V lost 7 bases, J lost 0 bases, and 23 bases stayed unmatched. CDR3 length equals 21 residues.

This clonotype was observed a single time. The chain links TRBV6-4 to TRBJ2-7; 11 bases are shared with TRBD2. The CDR3 has 17 residues. Losses at the gene ends were 4 bases for V and 0 bases for J; bases not matched to a gene: 8. Germline CDR1 is MRHNA and CDR2 is SNTAGT. CDR3 sequence reads: CASSGGLADFCSYEQYF. As DNA, the CDR3 is TGTGCCAGCAGTGGGGGACTAGCGGACTTCTGCTCCTACGAGCAGTACTTC.

This clonotype has a handful of counts. V usage is TRBV2 and J usage is TRBJ2-1; D is perhaps TRBD1 (6 bases). The CDR3 contains 15 residues. Germline CDR1 and CDR2: SNHLY and FYNNEI. Deletions cut 6 bases from V and 6 bases from J, with 18 bases between. Written as DNA, the CDR3 is TGTGCCAGCAGCTTTTCCGACAGGCAAGGCAATGAGCAGTTCTTC. Translated: CASSFSDRQGNEQFF.

There are many counts of this clonotype. The gene calls are TRBV18 and TRBJ2-7; D uncertain. The V end was cut by 2 bases, the J end by 0 bases, with 11 bases between. The CDR3 extends over 15 amino acids. The germline gives CDR1 KGHSH, CDR2 LQKENI. DNA for the CDR3: TGTGCCAGCTCACCATACGGCAGGAGCTCCTACGAGCAGTACTTC. This sequence encodes CASSPYGRSSYEQYF.

In its sample, this clonotype was seen many times. The chain is built from TRBV28 and TRBJ2-7; 8 bases are shared with TRBD1. The trim removed 5 bases at V and 2 bases at J, leaving 8 bases unmatched. Germline V gene sequence: CDR1 MDHEN, CDR2 SYDVKM. This CDR3 is 15 amino acids long. The CDR3 region has the DNA TGTGCCAGCAGTCCCTACAGGGGGTCGACCTACGAGCAGTACTTC. Encoded protein: CASSPYRGSTYEQYF.

This clonotype was counted many times. This chain joins TRBV9 and TRBJ1-1; the D is unclear. The CDR3 loop spans 15 amino acids. The V and J ends lost 4 bases and 1 base respectively, with 14 bases between them. Germline lookup yields CDR1 SGDLS and CDR2 YYNGEE. CDR3 region: CASSPWSQTNTEAFF. The DNA for the CDR3 is TGTGCCAGCAGCCCATGGAGCCAAACGAACACTGAAGCTTTCTTT.

CDR3 DNA sequence: TGTGCCAGCAGCTTAGCCCCATTAACTGGAAACACCATATATTTT. Translating gives CASSLAPLTGNTIYF. The chain has TRBV7-2 and TRBJ1-3; the D is unclear. There are 15 residues in the CDR3. Germline CDR1 reads SGHTA; CDR2 reads FQGNSA. V was cut by 0 bases and J by 2 bases, with 8 bases left in between. Together with reference TRBV7-2 and TRBJ1-3, the CDR3 gives the full variable domain: GAGVSQSPSNKVTEKGKDVELRCDPISGHTALYWYRQSLGQGLEFLIYFQGNSAPDKSGLPSDRFSAERTGGSVSTLTIQRTQQEDSAVYLCASSLAPLTGNTIYFGEGSWLTVV.

In regard to this clonotype: This may be a read error, as it is one base from a much larger clone. The chain employs TRBV30 and TRBJ1-1; D ambiguous. Germline V lookup: CDR1 GTSNPN, CDR2 SVGIG (reference sequence). This CDR3 comprises 10 residues. V was clipped by 4 bases and J by 0 bases, with 0 bases between them. The chain's CDR3 is CAWMNTEAFF. The CDR3 region has the DNA TGTGCCTGGATGAACACTGAAGCTTTCTTT.

This chain connects TRBV9 to TRBJ2-3; D may match TRBD1 or TRBD2 (5 bases each). V dropped 0 bases and J dropped 1 base, with 12 bases sitting between them. The CDR3 runs 16 residues. Germline V lookup: CDR1 SGDLS, CDR2 YYNGEE. The CDR3 nucleotides read TGTGCCAGCAGCGTAGCGGGACGCGGAGGCACAGATACGCAGTATTTT. Its translation is CASSVAGRGGTDTQYF.

The sample holds a few counts of this clonotype. The chain couples TRBV10-3 to TRBJ1-1; D unclear. The V end lost 9 bases, the J end lost 1 base, and 12 bases lay between the germline ends. Germline CDR1 and CDR2: ENHRY and SYGVKD. This CDR3 region has 13 residues. The CDR3, as DNA: TGTGCCATTTCCCCCAGAGCGAACACTGAAGCTTTCTTT. Translation gives CAISPRANTEAFF.